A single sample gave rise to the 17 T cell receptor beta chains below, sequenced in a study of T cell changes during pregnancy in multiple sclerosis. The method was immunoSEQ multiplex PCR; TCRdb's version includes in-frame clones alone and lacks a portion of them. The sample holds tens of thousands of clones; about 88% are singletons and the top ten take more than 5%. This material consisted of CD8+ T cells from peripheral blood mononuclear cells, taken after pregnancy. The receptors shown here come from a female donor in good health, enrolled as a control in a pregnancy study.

The DNA for the CDR3 is TGTGCCAGTAGTATAGATTCTGTCCCTCAACCCGCAGGGGCGGCTAACACCGGGGAGCTGTTTTTT. Protein sequence: CASSIDSVPQPAGAANTGELFF. The chain has TRBV19 and TRBJ2-2, with D possibly TRBD1 on 6 matching bases. There are 22 residues in the CDR3. Trimming stripped 0 bases from V and 2 bases from J, with 28 bases between. The germline V gene encodes CDR1 LNHDA and CDR2 SQIVND (reference sequence).

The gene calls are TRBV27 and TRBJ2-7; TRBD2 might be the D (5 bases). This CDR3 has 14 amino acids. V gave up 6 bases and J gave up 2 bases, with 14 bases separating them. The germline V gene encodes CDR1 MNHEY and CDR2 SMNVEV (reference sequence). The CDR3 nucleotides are TGTGCCAGCAGCCCCCGTGAGGGTCCCTACGAGCAGTACTTC. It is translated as CASSPREGPYEQYF.

CDR3 coding DNA: TGCGCCAGCAGCCAAGACGTGTCTGAAAAACTGTTTTTT. Its protein product is CASSQDVSEKLFF. The rearrangement uses TRBV4-3 and TRBJ1-4; D gene ambiguous. CDR1 is LGHNA and CDR2 is YSLEER in the germline V gene. The length of the CDR3 is 13 residues. Trimming stripped 0 bases from V and 7 bases from J, with 6 bases between.

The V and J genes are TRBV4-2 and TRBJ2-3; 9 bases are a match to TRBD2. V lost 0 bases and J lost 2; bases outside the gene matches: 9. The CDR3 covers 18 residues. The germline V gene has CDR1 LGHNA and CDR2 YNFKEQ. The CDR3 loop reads CASSQDGASGAPTDTQYF. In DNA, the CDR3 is TGTGCCAGCAGCCAAGATGGGGCTAGCGGGGCTCCCACAGATACGCAGTATTTT.

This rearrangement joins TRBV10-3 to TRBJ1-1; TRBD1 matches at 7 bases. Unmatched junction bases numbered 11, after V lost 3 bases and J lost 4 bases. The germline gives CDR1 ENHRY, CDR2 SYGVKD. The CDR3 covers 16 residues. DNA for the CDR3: TGTGCCATCAGTGAATCCCCACAGGGGAGCGCCACTGAAGCTTTCTTT. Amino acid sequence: CAISESPQGSATEAFF.

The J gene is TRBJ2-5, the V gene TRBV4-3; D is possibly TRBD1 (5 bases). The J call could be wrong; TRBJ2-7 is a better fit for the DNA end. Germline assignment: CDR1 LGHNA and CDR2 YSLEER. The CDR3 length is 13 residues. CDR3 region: CASSSDTSYEQYF. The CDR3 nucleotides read TGCGCCAGCAGCTCGGACACCTCCTACGAGCAGTACTTC.

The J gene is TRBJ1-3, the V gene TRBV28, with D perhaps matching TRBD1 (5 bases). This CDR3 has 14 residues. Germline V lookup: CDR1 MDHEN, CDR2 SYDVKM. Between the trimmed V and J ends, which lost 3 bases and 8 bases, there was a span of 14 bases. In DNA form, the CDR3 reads TGTGCCAGCAGTTTTAGTAGGTGGGGGGACACCATATATTTT. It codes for CASSFSRWGDTIYF.

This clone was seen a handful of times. CDR3 nucleotide sequence: TGTGCCAGCAGCTTAGTCTCCGGGCCCCTCCACTTT. Its protein product is CASSLVSGPLHF. This chain uses TRBV7-2 with TRBJ1-6; unclear D gene. V was pared by 1 base and J by 13 bases, with 8 bases between. This CDR3 has 12 residues. The germline V gene has CDR1 SGHTA and CDR2 FQGNSA.

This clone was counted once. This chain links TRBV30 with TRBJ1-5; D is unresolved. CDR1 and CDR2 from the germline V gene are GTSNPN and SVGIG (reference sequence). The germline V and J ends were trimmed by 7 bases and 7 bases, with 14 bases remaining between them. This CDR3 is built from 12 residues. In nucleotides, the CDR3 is TGTGCCTTTGAAGAGGGTGGACAGCCCCAGCATTTT. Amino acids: CAFEEGGQPQHF. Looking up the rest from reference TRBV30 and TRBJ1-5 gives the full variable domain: SQTIHQWPATLVQPVGSPLSLECTVEGTSNPNLYWYRQAAGRGLQLLFYSVGIGQISSEVPQNLSASRPQDRQFILSSKKLLLSDSGFYLCAFEEGGQPQHFGDGTRLSIL.

The CDR3 nucleotides are TGTGCCAGCAGCCAGACGGGGAACACTGAAGCTTTCTTT. Protein sequence: CASSQTGNTEAFF. The chain couples TRBV6-5 to TRBJ1-1; no clear D. Germline CDR1 and CDR2: MNHEY and SVGAGI. V lost 6 bases and J lost 1, with 9 bases in between. The CDR3 consists of 13 residues.

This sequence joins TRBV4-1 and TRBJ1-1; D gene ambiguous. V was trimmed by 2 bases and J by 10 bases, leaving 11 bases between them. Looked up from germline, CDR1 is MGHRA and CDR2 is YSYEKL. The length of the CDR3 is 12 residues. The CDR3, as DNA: TGCGCCAGCAGCCAAATGGCAAGTCGAGCTTTCTTT. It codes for CASSQMASRAFF.

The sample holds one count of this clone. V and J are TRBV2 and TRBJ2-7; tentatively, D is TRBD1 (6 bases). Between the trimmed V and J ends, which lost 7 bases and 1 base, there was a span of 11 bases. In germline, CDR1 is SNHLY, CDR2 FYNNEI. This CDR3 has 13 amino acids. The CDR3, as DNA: TGTGCCAGCACGCCAGGGGCTTCCTACGAGCAGTACTTC. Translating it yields CASTPGASYEQYF.

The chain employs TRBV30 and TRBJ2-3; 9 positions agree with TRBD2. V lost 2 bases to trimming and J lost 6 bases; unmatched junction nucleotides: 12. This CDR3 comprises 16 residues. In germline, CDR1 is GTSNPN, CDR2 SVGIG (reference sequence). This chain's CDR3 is CAWSIGLAGGADTQYF. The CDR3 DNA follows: TGTGCCTGGAGTATAGGACTTGCGGGGGGGGCGGATACGCAGTATTTT.

CDR3 sequence: CASSQTGQILYEQYF. In DNA, the CDR3 is TGTGCCAGCAGCCAAACGGGACAGATTCTCTACGAGCAGTACTTC. The chain joins TRBV14 to TRBJ2-7; TRBD1 agrees at 7 bases. The CDR3 spans 15 residues. CDR1 SGHDN and CDR2 FVKESK come from the germline V gene. V gave up 2 bases and J gave up 3 bases; unmatched junction bases: 7.

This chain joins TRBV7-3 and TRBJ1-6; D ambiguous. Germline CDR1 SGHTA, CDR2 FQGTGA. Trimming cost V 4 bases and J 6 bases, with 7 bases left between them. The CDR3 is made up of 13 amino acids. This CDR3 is CASSSSLNSPLHF. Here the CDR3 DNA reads TGTGCCAGCAGCTCTAGCCTTAATTCACCCCTCCACTTT.

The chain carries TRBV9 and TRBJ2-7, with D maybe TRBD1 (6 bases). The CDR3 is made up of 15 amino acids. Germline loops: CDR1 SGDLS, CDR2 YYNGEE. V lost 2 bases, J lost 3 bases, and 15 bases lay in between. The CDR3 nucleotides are TGTGCCAGCAGCGTGAGTCCGGACAGAGGCTACGAGCAGTACTTC. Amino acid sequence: CASSVSPDRGYEQYF.

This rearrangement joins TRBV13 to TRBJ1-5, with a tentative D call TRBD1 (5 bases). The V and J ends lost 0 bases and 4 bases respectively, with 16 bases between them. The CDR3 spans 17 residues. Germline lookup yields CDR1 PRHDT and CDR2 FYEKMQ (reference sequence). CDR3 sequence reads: CASSLGRTRIPNQPQHF. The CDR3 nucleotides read TGTGCCAGCAGCTTAGGGAGGACAAGGATCCCTAATCAGCCCCAGCATTTT.